This T cell receptor beta chain is drawn from a study of cytomegalovirus exposure and HLA in healthy donors. Study context: An early data release held 80 million or so unique TCRs from HLA-typed donors.

Whole-study findings and limits: Analyses of presence and absence presupposed an approximately uniform sequencing depth across donors. Most TCR sequences were seen very rarely across donors, but some public TCRs occurred in many. The authors reported that TCR beta sequences could predict HLA-A and HLA-B alleles. These predictions were accurate for most subjects in the first cohort.

In the case of this clone: Its antigen is currently unknown.

The PCR was carried out with 60 Vbeta primers and 13 Jbeta primers. The repertoire was sequenced with immunoSEQ multiplex PCR; TCRdb's copy has only in-frame clones and lacks some. The table lists approximately 190,000 clones, 75% to 80% of them singletons. This clonotype was sampled from a woman in her twenties or thirties in good health and CMV-seropositive. The specimen was PBMCs.

The CDR3 sequence: CASSIHSGTNTGELFF. The CDR3 DNA reads as TGCGCCAGCAGCATACATAGCGGGACGAACACCGGGGAGCTGTTTTTT. The V and J genes are TRBV5-1 and TRBJ2-2, with TRBD2 matching over 8 bases. In germline, CDR1 is SGHRS, CDR2 YFSETQ. The CDR3 covers 16 residues. Trimming cost V 4 bases and J 0 bases; bases outside gene matches: 5.